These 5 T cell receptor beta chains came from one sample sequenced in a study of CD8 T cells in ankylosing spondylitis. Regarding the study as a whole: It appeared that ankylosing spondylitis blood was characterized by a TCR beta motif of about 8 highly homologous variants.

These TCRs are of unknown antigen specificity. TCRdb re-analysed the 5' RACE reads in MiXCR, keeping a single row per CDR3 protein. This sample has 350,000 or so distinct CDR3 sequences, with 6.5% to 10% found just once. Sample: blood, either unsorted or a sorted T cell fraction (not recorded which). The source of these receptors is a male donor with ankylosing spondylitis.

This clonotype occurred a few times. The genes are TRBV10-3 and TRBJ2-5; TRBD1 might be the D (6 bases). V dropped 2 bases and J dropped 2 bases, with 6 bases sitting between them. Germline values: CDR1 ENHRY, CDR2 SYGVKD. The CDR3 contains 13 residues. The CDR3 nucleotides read TGTGCCATCAGTGAGGGACAGCAAGAGACCCAGTACTTC. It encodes CAISEGQQETQYF.

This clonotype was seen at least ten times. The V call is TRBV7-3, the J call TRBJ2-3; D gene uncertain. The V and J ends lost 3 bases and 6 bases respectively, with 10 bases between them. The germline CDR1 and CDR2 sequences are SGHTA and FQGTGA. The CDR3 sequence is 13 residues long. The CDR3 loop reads CASSFWVGDTQYF. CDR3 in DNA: TGTGCCAGCAGCTTCTGGGTCGGGGATACGCAGTATTTT.

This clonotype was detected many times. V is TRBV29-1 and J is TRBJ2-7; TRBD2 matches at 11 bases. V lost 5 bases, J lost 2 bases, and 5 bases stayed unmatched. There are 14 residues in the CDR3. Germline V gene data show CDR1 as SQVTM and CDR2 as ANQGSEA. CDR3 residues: CSVLTSGKPYEQYF. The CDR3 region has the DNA TGCAGCGTTTTGACTAGCGGGAAACCCTACGAGCAGTACTTC.

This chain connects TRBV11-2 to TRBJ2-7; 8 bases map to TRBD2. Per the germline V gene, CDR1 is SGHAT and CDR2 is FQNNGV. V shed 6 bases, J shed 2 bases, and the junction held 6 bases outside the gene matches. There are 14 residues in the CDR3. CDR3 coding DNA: TGTGCCAGCAGGTATACTAGCGGACCCTACGAGCAGTACTTC. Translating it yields CASRYTSGPYEQYF.

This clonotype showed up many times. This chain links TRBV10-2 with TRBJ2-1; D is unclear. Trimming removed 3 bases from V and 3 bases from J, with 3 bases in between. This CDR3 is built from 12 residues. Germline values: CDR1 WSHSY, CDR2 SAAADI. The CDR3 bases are TGCGCCAGCAGTGACCGCTACAATGAGCAGTTCTTC. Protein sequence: CASSDRYNEQFF.